These 30 T cell receptor beta chains share one sample of origin, sequenced in a study of T cell responses to AZD1222 COVID-19 vaccine (TCRdb year 2021). The library was produced with the immunoSEQ multiplex PCR assay. The source is immuneACCESS, and TCRdb retained only in-frame sequences with V and J called. Part of the clones is not carried over; for the studies checked, unresolved V genes explain less than half of this, and the remainder is unexplained. The sample table lists about 130,000 clones, roughly nine tenths of them with a count of one. Approximately 4.2% of the sample is in the top ten clones. The sample's time point, from its label and the paper: baseline before first vaccination. Sequencing was performed on peripheral blood, taken on day 0 of AZD1222 vaccination. The source of these receptors is an adult in good health.

The chain joins TRBV4-1 to TRBJ1-1; 10 nucleotides line up with TRBD1. There are 15 residues in the CDR3. The ends lost 5 bases at V and 8 bases at J; junction bases unmatched: 11. Looked up from germline, CDR1 is MGHRA and CDR2 is YSYEKL. CDR3 in DNA: TGCGCCAGCAGCTCCCTTCCGGGACAGGGGATCGAAGCTTTCTTT. Amino acids: CASSSLPGQGIEAFF.

CDR3 sequence: CASSGSAARPDTQYF. The CDR3 DNA reads as TGTGCCAGTAGTGGAAGCGCCGCACGCCCAGATACGCAGTATTTT. V usage is TRBV19 and J usage is TRBJ2-3; the D is unclear. V was cut by 5 bases and J by 4 bases, with 16 bases left in between. This CDR3 spans 15 amino acids. Looked up from germline, CDR1 is LNHDA and CDR2 is SQIVND (reference sequence).

The chain joins TRBV5-1 to TRBJ1-5; D perhaps matches TRBD1 (6 bases). The CDR3 contains 15 residues. Germline V lookup: CDR1 SGHRS, CDR2 YFSETQ. Trimming removed 4 bases at V and 2 bases at J, with 13 bases between. CDR3 nucleotide sequence: TGCGCCAGCAGCCCTTACCCAGGGGGCAATCAGCCCCAGCATTTT. Protein: CASSPYPGGNQPQHF.

The J gene is TRBJ2-3, the V gene TRBV7-3; D might be TRBD1 or TRBD2, each matching 5 bases. There are 15 residues in the CDR3. Germline V gene lookup returns CDR1 SGHTA and CDR2 FQGTGA. Trimming stripped 2 bases from V and 3 bases from J, with 12 bases between. CDR3 protein: CASSLSGRQTDTQYF. The DNA for the CDR3 is TGTGCCAGCAGCTTATCGGGACGGCAGACAGATACGCAGTATTTT.

The rearrangement uses TRBV25-1 and TRBJ1-3; D uncertain. V was cut by 1 base and J by 8 bases, with 9 bases left in between. Germline CDR1 reads MGHDK; CDR2 reads SYGVNS. This CDR3 is built from 13 residues. As DNA, the CDR3 is TGTGCCAGCAGTGAATCCAATACGGACACCATATATTTT. It yields the protein CASSESNTDTIYF. The full variable domain, its missing parts supplied by reference TRBV25-1 and TRBJ1-3, is EADIYQTPRYLVIGTGKKITLECSQTMGHDKMYWYQQDPGMELHLIHYSYGVNSTEKGDLSSESTVSRIRTEHFPLTLESARPSHTSQYLCASSESNTDTIYFGEGSWLTVV.

The chain links TRBV19 to TRBJ2-5; D possibly matches TRBD1 or TRBD2 (5 bases each). Germline CDR1 reads LNHDA; CDR2 reads SQIVND (reference sequence). V lost 3 bases to trimming and J lost 5 bases, with 10 bases between them. The CDR3 sequence is 13 residues long. The CDR3 DNA sequence: TGTGCCAGTAGTATGGGCAGGGAGGAGACCCAGTACTTC. Translating it yields CASSMGREETQYF.

The chain employs TRBV18 and TRBJ2-2; D perhaps matches TRBD2 (5 bases). The CDR3 has 16 residues. In germline, CDR1 is KGHSH, CDR2 LQKENI. V gave up 2 bases and J gave up 5 bases, with 15 bases separating them. The CDR3 nucleotides are TGTGCCAGCTCACCATTCGCCGGGGTCCAAACCGGGGAGCTGTTTTTT. It encodes CASSPFAGVQTGELFF.

This clone occurred once. The chain joins TRBV6-5 to TRBJ1-3; no clear D gene. Trimming left V 6 bases short and J 7 bases short, with 7 bases between. This CDR3 contains 11 residues. Germline V gives CDR1 MNHEY, CDR2 SVGAGI. The CDR3: CASRRRNTIYF. The CDR3 DNA reads TGTGCCAGCAGACGCAGGAACACCATATATTTT.

The chain carries TRBV11-2 and TRBJ1-6; unclear D gene. The V end was cut by 3 bases, the J end by 7 bases, with 10 bases between. Germline V gene sequence: CDR1 SGHAT, CDR2 FQNNGV. CDR3 length equals 14 residues. CDR3 sequence: CASSLRGRNSPLHF. In nucleotides, the CDR3 is TGTGCCAGCAGCTTGAGAGGAAGGAATTCACCCCTCCACTTT.

The rearrangement joins TRBV7-2 to TRBJ2-7; 7 bases are shared with TRBD2. CDR3 length equals 15 residues. CDR1 is SGHTA, CDR2 FQGNSA, per germline. The V and J ends lost 5 bases and 2 bases, in that order; junction bases with no gene match: 9. The CDR3 bases are TGTGCCAGCAGCAGGTCCGGGACTACGGCCTACGAGCAGTACTTC. It encodes CASSRSGTTAYEQYF.

The rearrangement links TRBV19 to TRBJ1-1; 7 bases line up with TRBD1. This CDR3 is built from 13 residues. The germline CDR1 and CDR2 sequences are LNHDA and SQIVND (reference sequence). J lost 6 bases, V lost 5 bases, and 6 bases had no gene match. The CDR3 loop reads CASSSDRDSEAFF. The CDR3 coding sequence is TGTGCCAGTAGTTCCGACAGGGACTCTGAAGCTTTCTTT.

The CDR3 protein is CASSAQGTNYNEQFF. The CDR3 DNA reads as TGTGCCAGCAGCGCACAAGGGACAAATTACAATGAGCAGTTCTTC. The chain uses TRBV9 and TRBJ2-1; tentative D call: TRBD1 (6 bases). CDR1 is SGDLS, CDR2 YYNGEE, per germline. Trimming left V 3 bases short and J 4 bases short, with 14 bases between. The CDR3 totals 15 residues.

This CDR3 is CASSGTGDATYNEQFF. The CDR3, as DNA: TGCGCCAGCAGTGGGACAGGGGACGCTACCTACAATGAGCAGTTCTTC. V usage is TRBV10-1 and J usage is TRBJ2-1; 9 positions match TRBD1. The CDR3 loop spans 16 amino acids. Germline CDR1 reads WNHNN; CDR2 reads SYGVQD (reference sequence). J gave up 2 bases and V 4 bases, and 6 bases lay outside the gene matches.

This sequence joins TRBV19 and TRBJ2-7; D remains unclear. The CDR3 is made up of 13 amino acids. Per germline, CDR1 LNHDA and CDR2 SQIVND (reference sequence). Trimming cost V 4 bases and J 3 bases, with 10 bases left between them. In nucleotides, the CDR3 is TGTGCCAGTAGTACCAGGACGAACTACGAGCAGTACTTC. Encoded protein: CASSTRTNYEQYF.

This clone occurred once. This sequence joins TRBV7-8 and TRBJ2-7; D gene ambiguous. Looked up from germline, CDR1 is SGHVS and CDR2 is FQNEAQ. This CDR3 spans 15 amino acids. Trimming took 5 bases from V and 6 from J, leaving 20 bases between them. The CDR3 DNA reads as TGTGCCAGCAGCCAAACTCGTGACTGGGTATCCGAGCAGTACTTC. Protein: CASSQTRDWVSEQYF.

This chain connects TRBV27 to TRBJ2-3; no firm D call. This CDR3 region has 12 residues. V was cut by 4 bases and J by 4 bases, with 6 bases left in between. The germline CDR1 and CDR2 sequences are MNHEY and SMNVEV (reference sequence). The CDR3 bases are TGTGCCAGCAGTTCCGCGGCAGATACGCAGTATTTT. Translating gives CASSSAADTQYF.

V and J are TRBV27 and TRBJ2-1; D is uncertain. The CDR3 loop spans 14 amino acids. Per germline, CDR1 MNHEY and CDR2 SMNVEV (reference sequence). V dropped 5 bases and J dropped 5 bases, with 13 bases sitting between them. CDR3 residues: CASSLIGRNNEQFF. For the CDR3, the DNA is TGTGCCAGCAGTCTTATAGGTAGGAACAATGAGCAGTTCTTC.

V and J are TRBV7-9 and TRBJ2-1; 9 bases are a match to TRBD1. V gave up 4 bases and J gave up 6 bases; unmatched junction bases: 1. Germline V lookup: CDR1 SEHNR, CDR2 FQNEAQ (reference sequence). This CDR3 region has 13 residues. This CDR3 reads CASSWGQGNEQFF. CDR3 sequence (DNA): TGTGCCAGCAGCTGGGGACAGGGCAATGAGCAGTTCTTC.

The chain is built from TRBV19 and TRBJ2-1, with D uncertain. The CDR3 runs 11 residues. The V and J ends lost 3 bases and 9 bases respectively, with 6 bases between them. Germline assignment: CDR1 LNHDA and CDR2 SQIVND (reference sequence). In DNA form, the CDR3 reads TGTGCCAGTAGTATTTCGAGTGAGCAGTTCTTC. This codes for CASSISSEQFF.

CDR3 nucleotides: TGCGCCAGCAGCCACGAAACTAGCGGGGGGAACACCGGGGAGCTGTTTTTT. Amino acids: CASSHETSGGNTGELFF. The V and J genes are TRBV4-3 and TRBJ2-2; 11 bases map to TRBD2. Germline V gene sequence: CDR1 LGHNA, CDR2 YSLEER. V lost 3 bases and J lost 1; bases outside the gene matches: 4. The CDR3 length is 17 residues.

The rearrangement links TRBV30 to TRBJ2-1; D is possibly TRBD2 (5 bases). V lost 5 bases to trimming and J lost 9 bases, with 14 bases between them. The CDR3 sequence is 12 residues long. Germline V gene data show CDR1 as GTSNPN and CDR2 as SVGIG (reference sequence). CDR3 region: CAWGPLASEQFF. CDR3 sequence (DNA): TGTGCCTGGGGTCCCCTAGCCAGTGAGCAGTTCTTC.

The chain carries TRBV2 and TRBJ2-5; D is perhaps TRBD1 or TRBD2 (5 bases each). Per germline, CDR1 SNHLY and CDR2 FYNNEI. V lost 3 bases and J 5 bases, leaving 16 bases between the germline ends. This CDR3 has 15 residues. The CDR3 spells CASSEGVRQKETQYF. The CDR3 coding sequence is TGTGCCAGCAGTGAGGGGGTGAGGCAAAAGGAGACCCAGTACTTC.

A single count supports this clone. V gene TRBV9 combines with J gene TRBJ2-3; no definite D call. V was trimmed by 4 bases and J by 0 bases, leaving 15 bases between them. The CDR3 sequence is 16 residues long. Germline CDR1 is SGDLS and CDR2 is YYNGEE. The CDR3 protein is CASSPYQGSSTDTQYF. Here the CDR3 DNA reads TGTGCCAGCAGCCCGTACCAAGGTTCTAGCACAGATACGCAGTATTTT.

The V call is TRBV2, the J call TRBJ2-1, with 7 bases fitting TRBD2. This CDR3 has 15 residues. V gave up 8 bases and J gave up 0 bases; unmatched junction bases: 7. Germline V CDR1 and CDR2: SNHLY, FYNNEI. The DNA for the CDR3 is TGTGCCAGCCGAGTGGCGGGAGACTCCTACAATGAGCAGTTCTTC. Amino acids: CASRVAGDSYNEQFF.

The chain is built from TRBV9 and TRBJ1-4; TRBD1 agrees at 9 bases. V was clipped by 4 bases and J by 5 bases; unmatched bases: 6. The CDR3 length is 15 residues. The germline V gene has CDR1 SGDLS and CDR2 YYNGEE. CDR3 protein: CASSPPGTGNEKLFF. The CDR3 coding sequence is TGTGCCAGCAGCCCGCCCGGGACAGGGAATGAAAAACTGTTTTTT.

The gene calls are TRBV2 and TRBJ2-1, with D tentatively TRBD1 or TRBD2 (5 bases each). The ends were cut back, 8 bases at V and 5 bases at J, with 13 bases in the middle. Germline-derived CDR1 and CDR2 are SNHLY and FYNNEI. The CDR3 has 13 residues. CDR3 sequence: CASGGSRNNEQFF. The CDR3 DNA reads TGTGCCAGCGGGGGATCTAGGAACAATGAGCAGTTCTTC.

The chain joins TRBV19 to TRBJ2-1; 7 bases line up with TRBD2. The length of the CDR3 is 12 residues. Germline CDR1 is LNHDA and CDR2 is SQIVND (reference sequence). J lost 6 bases, V lost 10 bases, and 6 bases had no gene match. The CDR3 bases are TGTGCCACTCATCGCGGGGGCAATGAGCAGTTCTTC. Amino acid sequence: CATHRGGNEQFF.

CDR3 sequence (DNA): TGCAGCGTTGTCGTCGGTCCCCATCAGCCCCAGCATTTT. Its protein is CSVVVGPHQPQHF. The genes are TRBV29-1 and TRBJ1-5; no clear D. The germline CDR1 and CDR2 sequences are SQVTM and ANQGSEA. V gave up 4 bases and J gave up 5 bases, with 12 bases separating them. The CDR3 sequence is 13 residues long.

J is TRBJ2-7 and V is TRBV7-9; D tentatively fits TRBD1 or TRBD2 (5 bases each). CDR1 and CDR2 from the germline V gene are SEHNR and FQNEAQ (reference sequence). The CDR3 runs 15 residues. Between the trimmed V and J ends, which lost 6 bases and 4 bases, there was a span of 19 bases. The CDR3 region is CASSSLGTLSYEQYF. CDR3 bases: TGTGCCAGCAGTTCCCTCGGGACCCTTTCGTACGAGCAGTACTTC.

Remarks on this clone: The same CDR3 can be traced to other DNA sequences in this sample. The rearrangement joins TRBV12-3 or TRBV12-4 to TRBJ1-2; 7 nucleotides agree with TRBD1. This CDR3 spans 12 amino acids. V lost 6 bases to trimming and J lost 5 bases; unmatched junction nucleotides: 3. For the CDR3, the DNA is TGTGCCAGCAGCGGGACAGATTATGGCTACACCTTC. Its protein is CASSGTDYGYTF.